This T cell receptor (beta chain) was identified in a study of blood T cell repertoires in COVID-19 (dated by TCRdb to 2019 to 2021). Describing the broader study: Samples covering the acute and convalescent phases of COVID-19 were provided by collaborators in the United States, Italy and Spain. The prospective study material was composed of cDNA or gDNA derived from T cells, B-cell-depleted T cells, or PBMCs. Deeply sampled blood TCRbeta repertoires from subjects exposed to, actively infected with, or recovered from COVID-19 were included in the dataset. A freely available public database, intended as a resource for researchers studying the immune response to SARS-CoV-2, is where the repertoires were released. Samples were obtained from the ongoing ImmuneRACE study (first 160 participants) and from 1,254 subjects provided by 6 global collaborators. Nearly every sample came with metadata listing a de-identified subject ID, COVID-19 status, age in years and sex. Where HLA class I and class II types were available, the types were taken from metadata supplied by the sample provider, not from assay-based typing.

Another Seattle source contributed samples from volunteer blood donors who had recovered from COVID-19. Whole blood was collected in K2EDTA tubes by collaborating institutions according to the institutions' own protocols. For TCRbeta analysis, collaborators shipped samples as frozen whole blood, isolated PBMCs, or DNA extracted from either of those sample types. TCRbeta CDR3 regions were amplified from genomic DNA using the immunoSEQ Assay, a bias-controlled multiplex PCR. The authors processed their data as follows. Nucleated cell counts per sample were estimated from amplification of reference gene primers within the assay. To quantify the absolute abundance of each unique TCRbeta CDR3 rearrangement, sequence reads were collapsed and filtered. Productive Simpson clonality was computed per sample as the square root of Simpson's diversity index over productive rearrangements. Sourced from immuneACCESS, this table was stored by TCRdb with only in-frame sequences that have V and J called. A share of the clones is absent; for the studies checked, an unresolved V gene accounts for under half, and the remainder has no known explanation. The V and J calls and clone size are taken from that table; D and trimming were inferred from the DNA. The table for this sample lists some 270,000 clones; 84% of them were counted only once. Approximately 1.4% of the sample is in the top ten clones.

Study-wide conclusions, independent of this receptor: How much clinical and demographic metadata was included differed by source and by participant, and the metadata was provided uncurated.

A note on this clone: Its antigen specificity is not known. Base qualities are not at hand, and no much larger clone is one base apart.

The germline V gene encodes CDR1 MNHEY and CDR2 SMNVEV (reference sequence). Clipping removes 3 bases from V and 7 bases from J, with 13 as the unmatched junction base count. From cysteine to phenylalanine, the CDR3 is 17 amino acids long. Of the read, only the CDR3 DNA is kept; its 51 bases are in frame from base 1. This chain joins TRBV27 to TRBJ1-5; 9 bases in the junction line up with TRBD1. The source of this sequence is a woman in her 40s who had recovered from COVID-19. The specimen sequenced was peripheral blood. The sequence in DNA is TGTGCCAGCAGTTTTCGCATCGGGACAGGGCCGGGGCAGCCCCAGCATTTT. This is translated as CASSFRIGTGPGQPQHF.